These 25 T cell receptor beta chains share one sample of origin, sequenced in a study of cytomegalovirus exposure and HLA in healthy donors. The PCR employed 60 Vbeta primers together with 13 Jbeta primers. This table comes from immunoSEQ multiplex PCR, and its TCRdb copy is limited to in-frame clones, with some not included. The sample has about 150,000 clones; roughly 70% are singletons. Material for sequencing was PBMCs. These receptor sequences come from a man aged 25-45 years in good health and CMV-seronegative.

This chain joins TRBV30 and TRBJ2-7; D perhaps matches TRBD1 (5 bases). The CDR3 spans 13 residues. V lost 1 base, J lost 6 bases, and 13 bases lay in between. The V gene's germline CDR1 is GTSNPN and CDR2 SVGIG (reference sequence). CDR3: CAWSGGLHSEQYF. For the CDR3, the DNA is TGTGCCTGGAGTGGGGGCCTTCATAGCGAGCAGTACTTC.

The J gene is TRBJ1-5, the V gene TRBV6-8; TRBD1 matches 9 bases. This CDR3 is built from 17 residues. The junction had 13 bases not matched to a gene; V was cut back by 6 bases and J by 4 bases. Germline V gene lookup returns CDR1 MNHGY and CDR2 SAAAGT. CDR3 sequence: CASSLVPGQGSNQPQHF. As DNA, the CDR3 is TGTGCCAGCAGCCTCGTCCCGGGACAGGGTTCAAATCAGCCCCAGCATTTT.

J is TRBJ1-6 and V is TRBV6-6, with 9 bases lining up with TRBD1. The CDR3 extends over 15 amino acids. The germline V gene has CDR1 MNHNY and CDR2 SVGAGI (reference sequence). Unmatched junction bases numbered 3, after V lost 4 bases and J lost 5 bases. DNA for the CDR3: TGTGCCAGCAGTTCCGGGACAGGGAATAATTCACCCCTCCACTTT. Its translation: CASSSGTGNNSPLHF.

V and J are TRBV5-4 and TRBJ2-5; 7 bases map to TRBD2. V shed 4 bases, J shed 4 bases, and the junction held 10 bases outside the gene matches. The CDR3 totals 15 residues. Germline V CDR1 and CDR2: SGHNT, YYREEE (reference sequence). The CDR3 here is CASSPSSGVGETQYF. CDR3 nucleotides: TGTGCCAGCAGCCCCAGCAGCGGGGTGGGAGAGACCCAGTACTTC.

This clone was counted only a few times. The chain joins TRBV19 to TRBJ2-5; weak D call: TRBD1 (6 bases). The CDR3 loop spans 13 amino acids. V lost 6 bases to trimming and J lost 3 bases, with 11 bases between them. CDR1 LNHDA and CDR2 SQIVND come from the germline V gene (reference sequence). The chain's CDR3 is CASRGRGKETQYF. The CDR3 coding sequence is TGTGCCAGTAGGGGCAGGGGCAAAGAGACCCAGTACTTC. Looking up the rest from reference TRBV19 and TRBJ2-5 gives the full variable domain: DGGITQSPKYLFRKEGQNVTLSCEQNLNHDAMYWYRQDPGQGLRLIYYSQIVNDFQKGDIAEGYSVSREKKESFPLTVTSAQKNPTAFYLCASRGRGKETQYFGPGTRLLVL.

The chain is built from TRBV21-1 and TRBJ1-1; no check of the table's D call, TRBD1, against the DNA was made. TRBV21-1 is shown as a pseudogene. The CDR3 runs 17 residues. The CDR3 region has the DNA TGTGCCAGCAGCAAAGCTACAGGGGGCCGGAGGAACACTGAAGCTTTCTTT. Translating gives CASSKATGGRRNTEAFF.

The chain joins TRBV18 to TRBJ2-3; TRBD1 matches at 8 bases. The ends lost 2 bases at V and 10 bases at J; junction bases unmatched: 14. The CDR3 is 16 residues long. CDR1 KGHSH and CDR2 LQKENI come from the germline V gene. This CDR3 reads CASSPEFGQGLYAQYF. The CDR3 DNA sequence: TGTGCCAGCTCACCAGAATTTGGACAGGGCTTATATGCGCAGTATTTT.

V gene TRBV5-6 combines with J gene TRBJ1-2; D may be TRBD1 (6 bases). The CDR3 totals 13 residues. The V end was cut by 5 bases, the J end by 4 bases, with 12 bases between. CDR1 is SGHDT and CDR2 is YYEEEE in the germline V gene. In DNA form, the CDR3 reads TGTGCCAGCAGTTCCGGGACATTCTATGGCTACACCTTC. It translates to CASSSGTFYGYTF.

The chain combines TRBV5-4 with TRBJ2-5, with D perhaps matching TRBD2 (5 bases). This CDR3 comprises 11 residues. From germline, CDR1 is SGHNT and CDR2 YYREEE (reference sequence). The germline V and J ends were trimmed by 10 bases and 3 bases, with 10 bases remaining between them. The CDR3 sequence is CAVRAKETQYF. The CDR3 coding sequence is TGTGCCGTGAGGGCGAAAGAGACCCAGTACTTC.

This sequence joins TRBV28 and TRBJ1-6; D not resolved. Trimming took off 1 base at V and 7 bases at J, with 8 bases between the two ends. This CDR3 contains 14 residues. CDR1 is MDHEN, CDR2 SYDVKM, per germline. DNA for the CDR3: TGTGCCAGCAGTTTATCAGATTCCAATTCACCCCTCCACTTT. Protein sequence: CASSLSDSNSPLHF. Filled out from reference TRBV28 and TRBJ1-6, the complete variable domain reads DVKVTQSSRYLVKRTGEKVFLECVQDMDHENMFWYRQDPGLGLRLIYFSYDVKMKEKGDIPEGYSVSREKKERFSLILESASTNQTSMYLCASSLSDSNSPLHFGNGTRLTVT.

This chain links TRBV6-5 with TRBJ1-2; 10 positions match TRBD1. Looked up from germline, CDR1 is MNHEY and CDR2 is SVGAGI. Trimming took 5 bases from V and 4 from J; bases not matched to a gene: 4. This CDR3 has 14 residues. DNA for the CDR3: TGTGCCAGCAGTGGACAGGGGGGAAGCTATGGCTACACCTTC. Its translation is CASSGQGGSYGYTF.

The chain has TRBV9 and TRBJ1-4, with 8 positions matching TRBD1. Losses at the gene ends were 4 bases for V and 5 bases for J; bases not matched to a gene: 4. This CDR3 comprises 14 residues. CDR1 is SGDLS and CDR2 is YYNGEE in the germline V gene. The CDR3 protein is CASSPQGANEKLFF. In DNA, the CDR3 is TGTGCCAGCAGCCCCCAGGGGGCGAATGAAAAACTGTTTTTT.

J is TRBJ1-3 and V is TRBV28; 11 bases match TRBD1. The germline V gene has CDR1 MDHEN and CDR2 SYDVKM. The CDR3 extends over 16 amino acids. J lost 2 bases, V lost 3 bases, and 3 bases had no gene match. CDR3 DNA sequence: TGTGCCAGCAGTTTGTCGGGACAGGGGGCTGGAAACACCATATATTTT. Its protein is CASSLSGQGAGNTIYF.

The chain links TRBV30 to TRBJ2-7; 9 positions match TRBD1. The CDR3 consists of 13 residues. The trim removed 5 bases at V and 5 bases at J, leaving 7 bases unmatched. The germline V gene encodes CDR1 GTSNPN and CDR2 SVGIG (reference sequence). The CDR3 sequence is CAWDGQGRDEQYF. The CDR3 DNA reads TGTGCCTGGGACGGACAGGGGCGGGACGAGCAGTACTTC. The complete variable domain, with remaining parts taken from reference TRBV30 and TRBJ2-7, reads SQTIHQWPATLVQPVGSPLSLECTVEGTSNPNLYWYRQAAGRGLQLLFYSVGIGQISSEVPQNLSASRPQDRQFILSSKKLLLSDSGFYLCAWDGQGRDEQYFGPGTRLTVT.

The chain employs TRBV19 and TRBJ1-5; D remains unclear. The V gene lost 5 bases and the J gene lost 3 bases, with 14 bases spanning the gap. Germline lookup yields CDR1 LNHDA and CDR2 SQIVND (reference sequence). The CDR3 length is 15 residues. This CDR3 is CASSSEVGVNQPQHF. The CDR3 DNA reads TGTGCCAGTAGTTCAGAAGTCGGGGTCAATCAGCCCCAGCATTTT.

V is TRBV5-1 and J is TRBJ2-3; D remains ambiguous. Germline V gives CDR1 SGHRS, CDR2 YFSETQ. The V end was cut by 1 base, the J end by 1 base, with 13 bases between. The CDR3 sequence is 16 residues long. CDR3 bases: TGCGCCAGCAGCTTGTCAAGCAGGCTTGGCACAGATACGCAGTATTTT. It yields the protein CASSLSSRLGTDTQYF.

The V call is TRBV5-1, the J call TRBJ2-2; TRBD2 might be the D (5 bases). Germline values: CDR1 SGHRS, CDR2 YFSETQ. V dropped 8 bases and J dropped 4 bases, with 15 bases sitting between them. The CDR3 has 14 residues. CDR3 DNA: TGCGCCAGTGGAGCGGAAGGACGCACCGGGGAGCTGTTTTTT. The encoded protein is CASGAEGRTGELFF. Drawing the rest from reference TRBV5-1 and TRBJ2-2, the complete variable domain is KAGVTQTPRYLIKTRGQQVTLSCSPISGHRSVSWYQQTPGQGLQFLFEYFSETQRNKGNFPGRFSGRQFSNSRSEMNVSTLELGDSALYLCASGAEGRTGELFFGEGSRLTVL.

This clone turned up a few times. This chain uses TRBV7-2 with TRBJ1-4, with a possible D match to TRBD1 (5 bases). V was shortened by 0 bases and J by 4 bases, with 12 bases between the two germline ends. Germline values: CDR1 SGHTA, CDR2 FQGNSA. The CDR3 covers 16 residues. CDR3 nucleotides: TGTGCCAGCAGCTTAGCAGGGCAGGGTGTTAATGAAAAACTGTTTTTT. It yields the protein CASSLAGQGVNEKLFF.

The rearrangement joins TRBV30 to TRBJ2-1; TRBD1 is a possible D gene (5 bases). Germline-derived CDR1 and CDR2 are GTSNPN and SVGIG (reference sequence). The CDR3 has 14 amino acids. V lost 1 base and J 2 bases, leaving 9 bases between the germline ends. CDR3 sequence: CAWSEGVPYNEQFF. Here the CDR3 DNA reads TGTGCCTGGAGTGAAGGGGTCCCCTACAATGAGCAGTTCTTC.

The chain carries TRBV29-1 and TRBJ1-2, with a possible D match to TRBD1 (6 bases). The V gene lost 0 bases and the J gene lost 7 bases, with 9 bases spanning the gap. Looked up from germline, CDR1 is SQVTM and CDR2 is ANQGSEA. The CDR3 has 12 amino acids. CDR3 sequence reads: CSVEEGAGGYTF. In DNA, the CDR3 is TGCAGCGTTGAAGAGGGGGCGGGTGGCTACACCTTC.

CDR3 nucleotides: TGTGCCAGCAGCTTAGCGGGCAATGAGCAGTTCTTC. This translates into CASSLAGNEQFF. The genes are TRBV11-2 and TRBJ2-1; D is unresolved. Trimming removed 1 base from V and 6 bases from J, with 4 bases in between. The CDR3 extends over 12 amino acids. Germline values: CDR1 SGHAT, CDR2 FQNNGV.

V and J are TRBV2 and TRBJ2-7; tentative D call: TRBD1 (6 bases). This CDR3 is 17 amino acids long. The germline V gene has CDR1 SNHLY and CDR2 FYNNEI. The V gene lost 0 bases and the J gene lost 2 bases, with 17 bases spanning the gap. The CDR3 here is CASSEAGRGHETYEQYF. In DNA form, the CDR3 reads TGTGCCAGCAGTGAAGCAGGTCGGGGACACGAGACCTACGAGCAGTACTTC.

The rearrangement joins TRBV27 to TRBJ1-2, with 7 bases that match TRBD1. Germline CDR1 MNHEY, CDR2 SMNVEV (reference sequence). The CDR3 loop spans 15 amino acids. J gave up 8 bases and V 2 bases, and 11 bases lay outside the gene matches. The CDR3 sequence: CASSLAPTGVDGYTF. Written as DNA, the CDR3 is TGTGCCAGCAGTTTAGCCCCTACAGGGGTTGACGGCTACACCTTC.

The chain employs TRBV5-6 and TRBJ1-6; TRBD1 might be the D (6 bases). V was clipped by 4 bases and J by 6 bases, with 11 bases between them. Germline CDR1 is SGHDT and CDR2 is YYEEEE. The CDR3 extends over 14 amino acids. This CDR3 is CASSGRTANSPLHF. CDR3 nucleotide sequence: TGTGCCAGCAGCGGACGGACAGCTAATTCACCCCTCCACTTT.

This clone showed up just a few times. Other DNA sequences in this specimen translate into the identical CDR3. The chain recombines TRBV7-2 with TRBJ2-7; D ambiguous. V was trimmed by 5 bases and J by 4 bases, leaving 6 bases between them. The CDR3 totals 11 residues. Germline CDR1 SGHTA, CDR2 FQGNSA. Here the CDR3 DNA reads TGTGCCAGCAGCCCAGCGTACGAGCAGTACTTC. Protein sequence: CASSPAYEQYF.